The 23 T cell receptor beta chains presented below share a single source sample, sequenced in a study of T cells after yellow fever vaccination. TCRdb reprocessed the 5' RACE reads with MiXCR, giving one entry per CDR3 protein. The sample has more than 250,000 distinct CDR3 sequences; around 6.8% are singletons. The source was PBMCs, collected about 41 days after the first yellow fever vaccination. These receptors came from a man aged 18 to 30 who received the YFV17D yellow fever vaccine.

This clonotype showed up just a few times. V gene TRBV7-3 combines with J gene TRBJ2-2; D is undetermined. Between the trimmed V and J ends, which lost 3 bases and 6 bases, there was a span of 14 bases. CDR1 is SGHTA and CDR2 is FQGTGA in the germline V gene. CDR3 length equals 15 residues. CDR3 DNA: TGTGCCAGCAGCTTGGATCCTTCCGGACCCGGGGAGCTGTTTTTT. Protein: CASSLDPSGPGELFF.

This clonotype has only a few counts. J is TRBJ2-6 and V is TRBV5-1; D might be TRBD1 (5 bases). CDR3 size: 18 residues. Germline V gene sequence: CDR1 SGHRS, CDR2 YFSETQ. V was shortened by 0 bases and J by 2 bases, with 15 bases between the two germline ends. The CDR3 coding sequence is TGCGCCAGCAGCTTGGAGGCAGGGATGGGCCCTGGGGCCAACGTCCTGACTTTC. This gives the protein CASSLEAGMGPGANVLTF.

This clonotype has a handful of counts. The chain uses TRBV6-2 or TRBV6-3 and TRBJ2-5; D gene ambiguous. From germline, CDR1 is MNHEY and CDR2 SVGEGT. Trimming pared 5 bases from V and 5 bases from J, leaving 18 bases between. The CDR3 loop spans 15 amino acids. The CDR3, as DNA: TGTGCCAGCAGTCAGTCCCGCGCACCCTCGGAGACCCAGTACTTC. Its protein is CASSQSRAPSETQYF.

The rearrangement links TRBV2 to TRBJ2-3; 8 nucleotides match TRBD2. From germline, CDR1 is SNHLY and CDR2 FYNNEI. The CDR3 runs 16 residues. Trimming took 7 bases from V and 2 from J; bases not matched to a gene: 11. This CDR3 reads CASTPLAGGPTDTQYF. CDR3 DNA sequence: TGTGCCAGCACCCCCTTGGCGGGGGGCCCCACAGATACGCAGTATTTT.

This chain connects TRBV5-1 to TRBJ2-7; 8 nucleotides line up with TRBD2. V lost 7 bases and J lost 5; bases outside the gene matches: 5. There are 12 residues in the CDR3. Germline lookup yields CDR1 SGHRS and CDR2 YFSETQ. CDR3 nucleotide sequence: TGCGCCAGCCGCGGGACTAGAGACGAGCAGTACTTC. Encoded protein: CASRGTRDEQYF.

This clonotype was counted a few times. The chain carries TRBV9 and TRBJ2-3; D gene uncertain. The CDR3 contains 14 residues. Germline-derived CDR1 and CDR2 are SGDLS and YYNGEE. V shed 2 bases and J shed 2 bases, with 9 bases lying between them. CDR3 in amino acids: CASSVSPDTDTQYF. CDR3 DNA: TGTGCCAGCAGCGTGAGCCCAGACACAGATACGCAGTATTTT.

This clonotype showed up many times. The chain couples TRBV7-8 to TRBJ2-2, with D unresolved. The CDR3 runs to 13 residues. V shed 5 bases and J shed 6 bases, with 10 bases lying between them. The germline V gene encodes CDR1 SGHVS and CDR2 FQNEAQ. The CDR3 DNA reads TGTGCCAGCAGCCCCCGGGTCCCCGGGGAGCTGTTTTTT. Translation gives CASSPRVPGELFF.

This clonotype was found a few times. The J gene is TRBJ1-5, the V gene TRBV10-3; D unresolved. V gave up 2 bases and J gave up 4 bases, with 3 bases separating them. CDR3 size: 12 residues. CDR1 and CDR2 from the germline V gene are ENHRY and SYGVKD. The CDR3 loop reads CAISEVNQPQHF. CDR3 nucleotide sequence: TGTGCCATCAGTGAGGTTAATCAGCCCCAGCATTTT.

This clonotype was counted ten times or more. The chain combines TRBV6-1 with TRBJ1-2; the D gene is possibly TRBD1 (6 bases). V dropped 6 bases and J dropped 4 bases, with 15 bases sitting between them. The CDR3 has 14 amino acids. CDR1 and CDR2 from the germline V gene are MNHNS and SASEGT. The CDR3 coding sequence is TGTGCCAGCAGGGACAGACAAGACTCCTATGGCTACACCTTC. It specifies CASRDRQDSYGYTF.

This clonotype showed up just a few times. This chain joins TRBV5-1 and TRBJ1-1; 12 bases align to TRBD1. V lost 4 bases and J lost 3; bases outside the gene matches: 22. From germline, CDR1 is SGHRS and CDR2 YFSETQ. The length of the CDR3 is 21 residues. The DNA of the CDR3 is TGCGCCAGCAGCGGAACCAGGCACGGGACAGGGGGCGAGGGCCTTGACACTGAAGCTTTCTTT. It codes for CASSGTRHGTGGEGLDTEAFF.

This clonotype was seen a handful of times. The chain uses TRBV10-3 and TRBJ2-2, with no clear D. The CDR3 totals 13 residues. Trimming removed 10 bases at V and 2 bases at J, with 11 bases between. Germline lookup yields CDR1 ENHRY and CDR2 SYGVKD. As DNA, the CDR3 is TGTGCCACCGCAGACGGTAACACCGGGGAGCTGTTTTTT. Encoded protein: CATADGNTGELFF.

The chain links TRBV28 to TRBJ2-7; D might be TRBD2 (5 bases). V lost 2 bases and J 9 bases, leaving 14 bases between the germline ends. The CDR3 totals 13 residues. Per germline, CDR1 MDHEN and CDR2 SYDVKM. The DNA of the CDR3 is TGTGCCAGCAGTTTAAGGGCTAGCTCCGTGCAGTACGTC. Protein product: CASSLRASSVQYV.

In this sample, this clonotype turned up many times. The J gene is TRBJ2-3, the V gene TRBV5-1; D perhaps matches TRBD2 (6 bases). V gave up 0 bases and J gave up 6 bases, with 8 bases separating them. CDR1 is SGHRS, CDR2 YFSETQ, per germline. The CDR3 is made up of 13 amino acids. CDR3 bases: TGCGCCAGCAGCTTGGCGGGGGAGGATACGCAGTATTTT. Residues: CASSLAGEDTQYF. Full variable domain (outside the CDR3, taken from reference TRBV5-1 and TRBJ2-3): KAGVTQTPRYLIKTRGQQVTLSCSPISGHRSVSWYQQTPGQGLQFLFEYFSETQRNKGNFPGRFSGRQFSNSRSEMNVSTLELGDSALYLCASSLAGEDTQYFGPGTRLTVL.

This clonotype was seen a few times. V is TRBV19 and J is TRBJ2-5; no clear D gene. CDR1 LNHDA and CDR2 SQIVND come from the germline V gene (reference sequence). CDR3 length: 16 residues. Trimming cost V 6 bases and J 1 base, with 18 bases left between them. The CDR3 loop is CASSPPTGESQETQYF. CDR3 DNA: TGTGCCAGTAGCCCCCCAACGGGCGAATCCCAAGAGACCCAGTACTTC.

This chain's CDR3 is CASSLMPKTENTGELFF. For the CDR3, the DNA is TGCGCCAGCAGCCTCATGCCAAAGACAGAAAACACCGGGGAGCTGTTTTTT. V usage is TRBV4-1 and J usage is TRBJ2-2; a weak D match, TRBD1 (5 bases). Germline V gene sequence: CDR1 MGHRA, CDR2 YSYEKL. The CDR3 is 17 residues long. V was clipped by 4 bases and J by 2 bases, with 17 bases between them.

This clonotype was counted many times. V gene TRBV6-5 combines with J gene TRBJ1-1; the D gene is possibly TRBD1 (6 bases). Germline V gene data show CDR1 as MNHEY and CDR2 as SVGAGI. V dropped 2 bases and J dropped 10 bases, with 11 bases sitting between them. The CDR3 consists of 12 residues. The CDR3 DNA reads as TGTGCCAGCAGTTACATCGGGGGCGTAGCTTTCTTT. Its protein product is CASSYIGGVAFF.

This clonotype was counted many times. The rearrangement uses TRBV7-8 and TRBJ2-7; TRBD2 agrees at 8 bases. V shed 5 bases and J 0 bases; nucleotides not matched to a gene: 12. Germline lookup yields CDR1 SGHVS and CDR2 FQNEAQ. The CDR3 loop spans 17 amino acids. CDR3 in DNA: TGTGCCAGCAGCCGACCGAGGGGCGGGGGGATCTCCTACGAGCAGTACGTC. This sequence encodes CASSRPRGGGISYEQYV.

The J gene is TRBJ2-5, the V gene TRBV20-1; TRBD2 matches at 7 bases. Trimming took 6 bases from V and 6 from J; bases not matched to a gene: 16. The CDR3 sequence is 15 residues long. Germline V gene lookup returns CDR1 DFQATT and CDR2 SNEGSKA (reference sequence). The CDR3 spells CSASGVVGGMKTQYF. The CDR3 DNA is TGCAGTGCCTCGGGGGTTGTGGGGGGGATGAAGACCCAGTACTTC.

This clonotype has a count of ten or more. The CDR3 bases are TGTGCCAGCAGTACTAAGCTCGGGGGGGCCCGGGAGCAGTTCTTC. Its translation is CASSTKLGGAREQFF. The chain employs TRBV6-5 and TRBJ2-1, with 8 bases identical to TRBD2. The CDR3 length is 15 residues. Germline assignment: CDR1 MNHEY and CDR2 SVGAGI. Trimming removed 5 bases from V and 10 bases from J; junction bases left unmatched: 13.

A word on this clonotype: This clone may be a read error of a much larger clone one base away. The gene calls are TRBV7-9 and TRBJ1-1, with D possibly matching TRBD1 (5 bases). Trimming shortened V by 7 bases and J by 7 bases, and 19 bases separated the two germline ends. Per the germline V gene, CDR1 is SEHNR and CDR2 is FQNEAQ (reference sequence). The CDR3 consists of 14 residues. In nucleotides, the CDR3 is TGTGCCAGCACCTTCCCCGGGGCCCACAATGAAGCTTTCTTT. Residues: CASTFPGAHNEAFF.

This clonotype was observed a few times. This chain joins TRBV5-4 and TRBJ2-5; D gene ambiguous. Germline V CDR1 and CDR2: SGHNT, YYREEE (reference sequence). This CDR3 comprises 12 residues. V lost 6 bases and J 5 bases, leaving 11 bases between the germline ends. CDR3 in DNA: TGTGCCAGCACTTCGATAGGGGAGACCCAGTACTTC. Amino acids: CASTSIGETQYF.

This clonotype was counted between two and nine times. This chain joins TRBV15 and TRBJ1-5; TRBD1 might be the D (6 bases). The CDR3 extends over 14 amino acids. V was trimmed by 1 base and J by 6 bases, leaving 10 bases between them. Per the germline V gene, CDR1 is LNHNV and CDR2 is YYDKDF (reference sequence). The CDR3 sequence is CATSRVGGGQPQHF. CDR3 coding DNA: TGTGCCACCAGCAGAGTAGGGGGGGGTCAGCCCCAGCATTTT.

This clonotype was observed at least ten times. V usage is TRBV2 and J usage is TRBJ1-2; D is unresolved. The V end lost 3 bases, the J end lost 0 bases, and 14 bases lay between the germline ends. CDR1 and CDR2 from the germline V gene are SNHLY and FYNNEI. CDR3 size: 16 residues. The CDR3 is CASSDIGLRANYGYTF. Here the CDR3 DNA reads TGTGCCAGCAGTGATATCGGCCTACGGGCTAACTATGGCTACACCTTC.